This TCR beta chain derives from a study of T cell repertoires in cytomegalovirus infection. Overall study: In the study, CMV epitopes included recently identified HLA-C-restricted and well-studied HLA-B-restricted ones. The public TCR beta signatures pointed to both CMV infection and matching HLA type.

This clonotype has a handful of counts. Its antigen is undetermined. Study-wide results and caveats: There were carriers of CMV plus the relevant HLA, and cumulative public TCR beta family frequency identified them. CMV-specific TCR beta clonotypes restricted by HLA-C dominated the ex vivo response.

A single record per CDR3 protein comes from TCRdb applying MiXCR to the reads. In the table there are fewer than 1,000,000 distinct CDR3 sequences, less than 35% of which are singletons. This CDR3 is built from 16 residues. The germline V gene encodes CDR1 LGHNA and CDR2 YNFKEQ. Trimming removed 0 bases from V and 6 bases from J, with 12 bases in between. The TCR comes from a human donor in good health (CMV status not recorded). Some clones in this sample may be carry-over from other donors' samples. The sequenced sample was cultured CD8+ T cells from PBMCs, obtained from culture after CMV antigen stimulation. J is TRBJ1-6 and V is TRBV4-2; no firm D call. CDR3 coding DNA: TGTGCCAGCAGCCAAGAATCGGGTCAGTTTAATTCACCCCTCCACTTT. As protein: CASSQESGQFNSPLHF.